These T cell receptor beta chains were read from a single sample in a study of T cell changes during pregnancy in multiple sclerosis. Data came from immunoSEQ multiplex PCR; TCRdb stores just in-frame clones and leaves some out. Here the sample spans some 37,000 clones, around nine tenths being singletons. The sequences come from CD8+ T cells from peripheral blood mononuclear cells, collected in the third trimester of pregnancy. These receptors were obtained from a female donor with multiple sclerosis, enrolled in a pregnancy study. The CDR3 runs from the conserved cysteine through the conserved F or W.

>TRBJ2-3|TRBV4-1|19
CASSQAAPLSGRSTDTQYF
>TRBJ2-7|TRBV7-9|10
CASRSYEQYF
>TRBJ1-2|TRBV30|12
CAWRTTGAGYTF
>TRBJ2-1|TRBV6-4|16
CASSDSSGGDYNEQFF
>TRBJ2-7|TRBV4-1|14
CASSQEGHSYEQYF
>TRBJ1-5|TRBV7-2|16
CASSLSSQVGNQPQHF
>TRBJ2-1|TRBV12-5|15
CASGFSSGVYNEQFF
>TRBJ2-3|TRBV9|18
CASSPRLAGGRSTDTQYF
>TRBJ2-3|TRBV7-9|15
CASSLGGGDADTQYF
>TRBJ1-5|TRBV27|13
CASSQGGNQPQHF
>TRBJ2-7|TRBV27|14
CASRLAEGGYEQYF
>TRBJ1-1|TRBV25-1|13
CASRVGGVTEAFF
>TRBJ1-2|TRBV5-1|15
CASSLLNTANYGYTF
>TRBJ2-2|TRBV6-5|15
CASSYPGGPTGELFF
>TRBJ2-7|TRBV4-2|16
CASSQEVAGGPREQYF
>TRBJ1-2|TRBV27|15
CASSLTKTGGLGYTF
>TRBJ2-3|TRBV19|16
CASSMNAGGRTDTQYF
>TRBJ2-7|TRBV27|14
CASSTSGTFYEQYF
>TRBJ2-1|TRBV4-1|16
CASSQEWHPDGIEQFF
>TRBJ2-1|TRBV19|13
CASSFQGWNEQFF
>TRBJ2-1|TRBV4-3|16
CASSQDGQGAGNEQFF
>TRBJ2-1|TRBV5-4|13
CATSTWAYNEQFF
>TRBJ1-2|TRBV5-4|16
CASSLEFLDRAYGYTF
>TRBJ1-5|TRBV2|15
CASSAGGGLGQPQHF
>TRBJ2-2|TRBV30|15
CAWSRSDRATGELFF
>TRBJ2-1|TRBV4-1|16
CASSQKNPSSYNEQFF
>TRBJ2-7|TRBV7-8|13
CASSRRGLREQYF
>TRBJ2-3|TRBV4-3|16
CASSQDRTSGGWTQYF
>TRBJ2-7|TRBV27|15
CASSLLGQGLNEQYF
>TRBJ2-2|TRBV12-5|19
CASGLYYSGSPGYTGELFF
>TRBJ2-1|TRBV30|15
CAWRIGSGSWNEQFF
>TRBJ2-1|TRBV19|14
CASSPGLALGEQFF
>TRBJ2-2|TRBV19|15
CASSILYGYPGELFF
>TRBJ1-5|TRBV7-9|12
CASSSGGQPQHF
>TRBJ1-1|TRBV6-6|12
CASGTSNTEAFF
>TRBJ2-1|TRBV29-1|18
CSVDGGVISGRGDNEQFF
>TRBJ2-1|TRBV6-1|15
CASSVRDRGYNEQFF
>TRBJ1-2|TRBV4-3|14
CASSQVGSNYGYTF
>TRBJ2-7|TRBV7-2|14
CASSLGLANYEQYF